The 7 T cell receptor beta chains presented below share a single source sample, sequenced in a study of shared clonotypes between healthy human individuals. Some clones are missing from TCRdb's copy, which holds only in-frame ones; the method was immunoSEQ multiplex PCR. The table lists 2,500,000 or so clones, approximately 90% of them singletons. Specimen: naive CD4+ T cells sorted from blood. The subset is: CD45RA+ positively selected. The source is a young man in good health.

The rearrangement joins TRBV29-1 to TRBJ2-7; possibly TRBD1 for D (6 bases). Trimming left V 6 bases short and J 0 bases short, with 12 bases between. Germline V gene lookup returns CDR1 SQVTM and CDR2 ANQGSEA. The CDR3 loop spans 13 amino acids. This CDR3 reads CSVHDRTSYEQYF. CDR3 bases: TGCAGCGTCCATGACAGGACCTCCTACGAGCAGTACTTC.

The gene calls are TRBV21-1 and TRBJ2-2; TRBD2, as called in the table, went unchecked against the DNA. TRBV21-1 is deemed a pseudogene. There are 20 residues in the CDR3. DNA for the CDR3: TGTGCCAGCAGCAAAGCCCGGGGGTTGGGACTAGCGGGACGACCCGGGGAGCTGTTTTTT. Encoded protein: CASSKARGLGLAGRPGELFF.

The rearrangement joins TRBV7-9 to TRBJ2-3; D may be TRBD2 (6 bases). V lost 8 bases and J 2 bases, leaving 20 bases between the germline ends. The germline V gene has CDR1 SEHNR and CDR2 FQNEAQ (reference sequence). The CDR3 totals 16 residues. This chain's CDR3 is CASFDVLPGVTDTQYF. CDR3 nucleotide sequence: TGTGCCAGCTTCGACGTGCTTCCGGGGGTCACAGATACGCAGTATTTT.

As concerns this clone: Additional DNA sequences in this sample encode the identical CDR3. The chain couples TRBV7-9 to TRBJ1-5; D is undetermined. Trimming cost V 3 bases and J 2 bases, with 2 bases left between them. The CDR3 length is 12 residues. CDR1 SEHNR and CDR2 FQNEAQ come from the germline V gene (reference sequence). CDR3 amino acids: CASSLGNQPQHF. The CDR3 region has the DNA TGTGCCAGCAGCTTGGGCAATCAGCCCCAGCATTTT.

This rearrangement joins TRBV6-1 to TRBJ2-4; 9 nucleotides align to TRBD1. This CDR3 has 14 amino acids. The ends lost 6 bases at V and 6 bases at J; junction bases unmatched: 6. CDR1 and CDR2 (germline): MNHNS, SASEGT. The CDR3 reads CASSQGQGRNIQYF. CDR3 in DNA: TGTGCCAGCAGCCAAGGACAGGGGAGAAACATTCAGTACTTC.

A single count supports this clone. The rearrangement links TRBV5-6 to TRBJ2-1, with no clear D. Trimming left V 0 bases short and J 3 bases short, with 4 bases between. This CDR3 spans 13 amino acids. CDR1 is SGHDT, CDR2 YYEEEE, per germline. The CDR3 DNA reads as TGTGCCAGCAGCTTGGCCAGCTACAATGAGCAGTTCTTC. It translates to CASSLASYNEQFF.

For this clone: The sample contains more than one DNA sequence encoding this CDR3. This chain joins TRBV10-2 and TRBJ2-1; 7 positions match TRBD2. Germline trimming cut 2 bases from V and 0 bases from J; bases unmatched to any gene: 1. This CDR3 has 15 residues. CDR1 and CDR2 from the germline V gene are WSHSY and SAAADI. The CDR3 bases are TGCGCCAGCAGTGAGACGGGAGGCTCCTACAATGAGCAGTTCTTC. This gives the protein CASSETGGSYNEQFF.